Here is one T cell receptor beta chain with its context. Its antigen is undetermined. The sample comes from a study of identical twins. TCRdb redid the calling of the 5' RACE reads with MiXCR, one entry per CDR3 protein. The sample shows 350,000 or so distinct CDR3 sequences, about 12% of them seen only once. General study findings and limits: The more abundant beta clonotypes in cord blood had fewer insertions, and memory repertoires did not show this. Zero-insertion findings could be partly confounded by invariant cells (MAIT and iNKT cells).

Germline CDR1 SNHLY, CDR2 FYNNEI. Trimming removed 2 bases from V and 5 bases from J; junction bases left unmatched: 15. The CDR3 length is 18 residues. The same sample was also studied in work on yellow fever vaccine responses in identical twins.

This chain links TRBV2 with TRBJ2-1, with TRBD1 matching 7 bases. Sequenced material: CD8+ T cells sorted from blood. This receptor was identified in a woman aged 18-30 years in good health. In DNA form, the CDR3 reads TGTGCCAGCAGTGAATTGATTCGGACAGGCCGTGACGACAATGAGCAGTTCTTC. Translation gives CASSELIRTGRDDNEQFF. The full variable domain, in which reference TRBV2 and TRBJ2-1 provide the parts outside the CDR3, is EPEVTQTPSHQVTQMGQEVILRCVPISNHLYFYWYRQILGQKVEFLVSFYNNEISEKSEIFDDQFSVERPDGSNFTLKIRSTKLEDSAMYFCASSELIRTGRDDNEQFFGPGTRLTVL.